This T cell receptor (beta chain) was profiled in a study of blood T cells in healthy people across ages. About the study: About one barcoded beta molecule per two T cells came from capture by template switching.

This clonotype has only a few counts. The CDR3 is 16 amino acids. V shed 5 bases, J shed 4 bases, and the junction held 10 bases outside the gene matches. Germline CDR1 reads SGHTA; CDR2 reads FQGTGA. Combining a sample-barcoded 5' primer with a J-beta primer mix, a second PCR ran for about 7 to 11 cycles. MiXCR, run by TCRdb on the 5' RACE reads, gives a single entry per CDR3 protein. Of roughly 1,100,000 distinct CDR3 sequences listed, around 25% are singletons. These same records also appear under a second study, on T cells of mothers and their children. According to that study: Samples were obtained from a few healthy Caucasian mothers and their six children. According to the study, all extracted RNA entered cDNA synthesis at 1.5 ug per 15 ul. Reads recorded for TCR beta CDR3 numbered over 9.5 million per mother and around 3 million per child.

This receptor was identified in a girl aged 2-9 years in good health. The gene calls are TRBV7-3 and TRBJ1-2; 10 bases are shared with TRBD1. Sequenced material: blood. CDR3 sequence (DNA): TGTGCCAGCAGCCAGCGGGGGACAGGGGATCCCTATGGCTACACCTTC. This sequence encodes CASSQRGTGDPYGYTF.